This is a list of T cell receptor beta chains from one sample in a study of technical replicates of blood from a handful of donors. Assay: immunoSEQ multiplex PCR; the TCRdb copy retains only in-frame clones and omits some. The table has under 80,000 clones, approximately 94% seen once. The specimen sequenced was T cells isolated from PBMCs. The receptor set was obtained from a human donor in good health. CDR3s include the opening cysteine and the closing phenylalanine or tryptophan. The D gene is left open where the match is weak. The size field is filled for only some rows; it gives once, few, many or a size class.

V,size,J,D,DNA,CDR3
TRBV30,.,TRBJ2-1,TRBD2,TGTGCCTGGTCTCTAGCGGGGGGCTTTAGCTCCTACAATGAGCAGTTCTTC,CAWSLAGGFSSYNEQFF
TRBV5-6,.,TRBJ2-5,TRBD2,TGTGCCAGCAGCCCGGGGACTAGTGGGGTGACCCAGTACTTC,CASSPGTSGVTQYF
TRBV2,.,TRBJ2-7,.,TGTGCCAGCAGTTACGATCCTAACAGGGCGAGCTCCTACGAGCAGTACTTC,CASSYDPNRASSYEQYF
TRBV5-1,.,TRBJ1-2,TRBD1,TGCGCCAGCAGCTTGGATCCTTGGGACAGGGGGCGCGATTCTACACTCGCCTATGGCTACACCTTC,CASSLDPWDRGRDSTLAYGYTF
TRBV29-1,.,TRBJ2-2,.,TGCAGCGCCCTAGGGGACACCGGGGAGCTGTTTTTT,CSALGDTGELFF
TRBV30,.,TRBJ2-5,TRBD2,TGTGCCTGGAGTTCCCAAGAGCGGGGGGGGTACCAAGAGACCCAGTACTTC,CAWSSQERGGYQETQYF
TRBV10-2,once,TRBJ2-6,TRBD1,TGCGCCAGCAGTGGAGTCGGGACAGTTTACTCTGGGGCCAACGTCCTGACTTTC,CASSGVGTVYSGANVLTF
TRBV5-6,.,TRBJ2-1,.,TGTGCCAGCAGCTTTGATCAGTCCTTTTTTTACAATGAGCAGTTCTTC,CASSFDQSFFYNEQFF
TRBV7-2,.,TRBJ1-5,.,TGTGCCAGCAGCTGGGAGGGGTGGCGGGGCAATCAGCCCCAGCATTTT,CASSWEGWRGNQPQHF
TRBV7-8,.,TRBJ2-7,.,TGTGCCAGCAGCTTAGGGCCGTACAGCTCCTACGAGCAGTACTTC,CASSLGPYSSYEQYF
TRBV4-1,.,TRBJ2-2,TRBD2,TGCGCCAGCAGCCCACTCTGGGGGCTAGCGGGGTCGAACACCGGGGAGCTGTTTTTT,CASSPLWGLAGSNTGELFF
TRBV6-1,.,TRBJ2-7,TRBD1,TGTGCCAGCAGTGGGACAGGGCTCAACGAGCAGTACTTC,CASSGTGLNEQYF
TRBV19,.,TRBJ2-3,TRBD1,TGTGCCAGTACCAATTCCCGGGACAGGGGGCTTTTTAGCACAGATACGCAGTATTTT,CASTNSRDRGLFSTDTQYF
TRBV11-2,.,TRBJ1-3,.,TGTGCCAGCAGACGGGGGGTAAACACCATATATTTT,CASRRGVNTIYF
TRBV4-1,.,TRBJ2-7,.,TGCGCCAGCAGCCAAGAGGGCAGGGAAATCTACGAGCAGTACTTC,CASSQEGREIYEQYF
TRBV28,.,TRBJ2-7,TRBD2,TGTGCCAGCCTAGCGGTCTCCTACGAGCAGTACTTC,CASLAVSYEQYF
TRBV4-1,.,TRBJ1-6,.,TGCGCCAGCAGCCAAGCTCCTCGGAGCTCCTATAATTCACCCCTCCACTTT,CASSQAPRSSYNSPLHF
TRBV10-2,.,TRBJ1-1,.,TGCGCCAGCAGTGTGGGCGTCTTTGAAGCTTTCTTT,CASSVGVFEAFF
TRBV27,.,TRBJ1-2,.,TGTGCCAGCAGTCTTTCCCCAGGGTCCTATGGCTACACCTTC,CASSLSPGSYGYTF
TRBV2,.,TRBJ2-1,TRBD1,TGTGCCAGCAAACCTTGGGACAGGGGTAGCCATGAGCAGTTCTTC,CASKPWDRGSHEQFF
TRBV4-1,.,TRBJ1-3,TRBD1,TGCGCCAGCAGGCCACTACAGGGGATCAGTGGAAACACCATATATTTT,CASRPLQGISGNTIYF
TRBV13,.,TRBJ1-1,.,TGTGCCTCGAGAGAGAGCATGAACACTGAAGCTTTCTTT,CASRESMNTEAFF
TRBV4-1,.,TRBJ2-5,.,TGCGCCAGCAGCCAAGTAGGCAGGGGAAGGTTACAAGAGACCCAGTACTTC,CASSQVGRGRLQETQYF
TRBV11-2,.,TRBJ2-3,TRBD1,TGTGCCGGGACTCCGGGACAGGGCACAGATACGCAGTATTTT,CAGTPGQGTDTQYF
TRBV30,.,TRBJ2-7,.,TGTGCCTGGAGTACCCGACGGAGCTACGAGCAGTACTTC,CAWSTRRSYEQYF
TRBV21-1,few,TRBJ2-1,.,TGTGCCAGCACCCCAGCGGGGACCGGTTGCTCCTACAATGAGCAGTTCTTC,CASTPAGTGCSYNEQFF
TRBV5-1,.,TRBJ2-7,.,TGCGCCAGCAGCTTGGTGGCAGGTTCCTACGAGCAGTACTTC,CASSLVAGSYEQYF
TRBV28,.,TRBJ2-1,.,TGTGCCAGCAGACCCTCAGGGCGGAGGGGCCGCTACAATGAGCAGTTCTTC,CASRPSGRRGRYNEQFF
TRBV7-9,.,TRBJ1-1,.,TGTGCCAGCAGCTTAAGACCTGGGGGGGGTAGGGAAGCTTTCTTT,CASSLRPGGGREAFF
TRBV7-8,.,TRBJ2-7,.,TGTGCCAGCACCCCCTCCAGGGGTCTCCACGAGCAGTACTTC,CASTPSRGLHEQYF